A single sample is the source of the 8 T cell receptor beta chains below, sequenced in a study of human CD8 memory T cell subsets. Sequencing libraries of TCR beta were made by UMI-labeled 5' RACE. TCRdb reworked the 5' RACE reads into one entry per CDR3 protein, no DNA. The sample has 7,900 or so distinct CDR3 sequences. Sequenced material: CD8+ T cells from PBMCs. The source is a human donor in good health.

The V and J genes are TRBV5-4 and TRBJ2-3; TCRdb lists TRBD2, though no DNA is available to test this call. Germline lookup yields CDR1 SGHNT and CDR2 YYREEE (reference sequence). The CDR3 consists of 14 residues. The CDR3 spells CASSLEGLADTQYF.

CDR3: CASSAGQGHQPQHF. This rearrangement joins TRBV27 to TRBJ1-5; TCRdb returns TRBD1, unconfirmable since there is no DNA. Germline CDR1 reads MNHEY; CDR2 reads SMNVEV (reference sequence). The CDR3 is made up of 14 amino acids.

The chain has TRBV5-1 and TRBJ2-2; the D call of TRBD1 rests on TCRdb alone, since no DNA is present to check it. Per the germline V gene, CDR1 is SGHRS and CDR2 is YFSETQ. This CDR3 spans 16 amino acids. The CDR3: CASSFLPGENTGELFF.

The V call is TRBV6-1, the J call TRBJ2-1; TCRdb indicates TRBD2, and absent DNA this call remains unverified. This CDR3 has 14 amino acids. Germline CDR1 reads MNHNS; CDR2 reads SASEGT. CDR3: CASDWRGTYNEQFF.

The genes are TRBV19 and TRBJ2-1. Germline V gene data show CDR1 as LNHDA and CDR2 as SQIVND (reference sequence). This CDR3 region has 17 residues. CDR3: CASSNFVKMSSYNEQFF.

This chain uses TRBV6-1 with TRBJ2-1; there is no DNA to check the TCRdb D call of TRBD1. Germline CDR1 reads MNHNS; CDR2 reads SASEGT. CDR3 size: 15 residues. The CDR3 here is CASSEHRTGGNEQFF.

V and J are TRBV20-1 and TRBJ2-7; the D call of TRBD2 rests on TCRdb alone, since no DNA is present to check it. CDR1 is DFQATT, CDR2 SNEGSKA, per germline (reference sequence). The CDR3 totals 15 residues. The CDR3 is CSATSGGSASYEQYF.

This chain joins TRBV4-1 and TRBJ2-4; TCRdb returns TRBD1, unconfirmable since there is no DNA. The CDR3 runs to 16 residues. Germline CDR1 is MGHRA and CDR2 is YSYEKL. Here the CDR3 reads CASSAPSQEFNNIQYF.